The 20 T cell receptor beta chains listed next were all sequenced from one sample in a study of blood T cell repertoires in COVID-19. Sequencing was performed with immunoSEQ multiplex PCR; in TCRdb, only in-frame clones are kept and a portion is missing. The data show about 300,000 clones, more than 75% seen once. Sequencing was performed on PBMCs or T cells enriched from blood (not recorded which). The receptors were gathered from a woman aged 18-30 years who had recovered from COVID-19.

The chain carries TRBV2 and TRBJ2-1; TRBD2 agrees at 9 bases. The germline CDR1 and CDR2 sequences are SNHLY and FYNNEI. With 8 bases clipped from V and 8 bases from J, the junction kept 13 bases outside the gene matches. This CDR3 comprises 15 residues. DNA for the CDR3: TGTGCCAGCTGTAGTGGGACTAGCTTCTTTGATGAGCAGTTCTTC. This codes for CASCSGTSFFDEQFF.

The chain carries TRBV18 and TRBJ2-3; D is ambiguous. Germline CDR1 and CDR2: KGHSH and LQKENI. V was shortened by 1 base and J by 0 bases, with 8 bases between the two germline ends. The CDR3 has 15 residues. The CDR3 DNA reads TGTGCCAGCTCACCACTCCTTTATAGCACAGATACGCAGTATTTT. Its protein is CASSPLLYSTDTQYF.

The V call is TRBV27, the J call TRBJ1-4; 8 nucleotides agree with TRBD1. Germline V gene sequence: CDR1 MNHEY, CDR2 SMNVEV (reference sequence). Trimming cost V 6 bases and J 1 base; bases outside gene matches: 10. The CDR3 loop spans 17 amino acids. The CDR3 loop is CASSLQGGRRTNEKLFF. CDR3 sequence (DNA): TGTGCCAGCAGCCTACAGGGGGGGCGTAGAACTAATGAAAAACTGTTTTTT.

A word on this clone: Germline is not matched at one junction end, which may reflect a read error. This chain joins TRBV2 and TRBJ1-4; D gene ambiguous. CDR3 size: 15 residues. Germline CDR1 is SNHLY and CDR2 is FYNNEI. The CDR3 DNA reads TGTGCCAGCAGGGAAGCGGGAGTTCCTAATGAAAAACTGTTTTTT. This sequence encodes CASREAGVPNEKLFF.

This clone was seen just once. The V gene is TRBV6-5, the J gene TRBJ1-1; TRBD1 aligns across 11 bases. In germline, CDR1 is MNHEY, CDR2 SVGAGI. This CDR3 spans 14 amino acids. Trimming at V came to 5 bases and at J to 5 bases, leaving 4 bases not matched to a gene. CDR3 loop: CASSPGTGGTEAFF. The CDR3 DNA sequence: TGTGCCAGCAGTCCCGGGACAGGGGGGACTGAAGCTTTCTTT.

The CDR3 nucleotides read TGTGCCAGCAGTTTTGTATCAGCGGGGGGGGCCCCAGATACGCAGTATTTT. The encoded protein is CASSFVSAGGAPDTQYF. This chain links TRBV27 with TRBJ2-3; TRBD2 matches 10 bases. Germline V gene sequence: CDR1 MNHEY, CDR2 SMNVEV (reference sequence). CDR3 length: 17 amino acids. Trimming at V came to 3 bases and at J to 4 bases, leaving 10 bases not matched to a gene.

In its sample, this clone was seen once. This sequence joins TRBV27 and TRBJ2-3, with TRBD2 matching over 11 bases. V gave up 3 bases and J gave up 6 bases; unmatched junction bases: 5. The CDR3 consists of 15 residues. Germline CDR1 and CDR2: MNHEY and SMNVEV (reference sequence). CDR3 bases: TGTGCCAGCAGTTTTAGCGGGAGGGCTGTGGATACGCAGTATTTT. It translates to CASSFSGRAVDTQYF.

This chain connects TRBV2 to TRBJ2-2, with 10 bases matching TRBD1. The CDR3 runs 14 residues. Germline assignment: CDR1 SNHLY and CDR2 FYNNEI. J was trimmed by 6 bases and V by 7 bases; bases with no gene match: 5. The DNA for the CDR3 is TGTGCCAGCACCCGGGACAGGGGATCCGGGGAGCTGTTTTTT. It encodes CASTRDRGSGELFF.

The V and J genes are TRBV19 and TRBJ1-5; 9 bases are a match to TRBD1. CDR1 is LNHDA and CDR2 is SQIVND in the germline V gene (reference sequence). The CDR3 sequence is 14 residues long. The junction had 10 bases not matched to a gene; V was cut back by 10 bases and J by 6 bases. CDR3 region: CATQGQGEGQPQHF. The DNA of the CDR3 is TGTGCCACTCAGGGACAGGGTGAGGGTCAGCCCCAGCATTTT.

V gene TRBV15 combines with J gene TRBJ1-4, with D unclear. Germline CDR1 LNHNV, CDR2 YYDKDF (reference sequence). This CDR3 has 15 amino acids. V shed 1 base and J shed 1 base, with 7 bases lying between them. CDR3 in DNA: TGTGCCACCAGCAGAGGGCGAGGAACTAATGAAAAACTGTTTTTT. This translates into CATSRGRGTNEKLFF.

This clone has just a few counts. In nucleotides, the CDR3 is TGTGCCAGCTGCATCCTGAGCAACACCGGGGAGCTGTTTTTT. It is translated as CASCILSNTGELFF. The J gene is TRBJ2-2, the V gene TRBV3-1 (or the pseudogene TRBV3-2); D remains unclear. Germline lookup yields CDR1 LGHDT and CDR2 YNNKEL (reference sequence). This CDR3 is 14 amino acids long. V was shortened by 8 bases and J by 2 bases, with 12 bases between the two germline ends.

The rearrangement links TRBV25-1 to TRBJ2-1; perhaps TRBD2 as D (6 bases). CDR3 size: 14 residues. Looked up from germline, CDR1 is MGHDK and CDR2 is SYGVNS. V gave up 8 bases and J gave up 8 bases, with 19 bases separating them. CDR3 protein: CASARDSHNHEQFF. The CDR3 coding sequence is TGTGCCAGCGCCCGGGACTCCCATAACCATGAGCAGTTCTTC.

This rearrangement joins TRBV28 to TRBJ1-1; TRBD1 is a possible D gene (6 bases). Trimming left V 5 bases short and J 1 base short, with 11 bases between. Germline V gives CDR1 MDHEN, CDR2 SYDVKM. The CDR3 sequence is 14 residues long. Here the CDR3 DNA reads TGTGCCAGCAGTCGACAGGTCCGGAACACTGAAGCTTTCTTT. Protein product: CASSRQVRNTEAFF. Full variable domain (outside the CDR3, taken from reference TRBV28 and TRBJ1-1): DVKVTQSSRYLVKRTGEKVFLECVQDMDHENMFWYRQDPGLGLRLIYFSYDVKMKEKGDIPEGYSVSREKKERFSLILESASTNQTSMYLCASSRQVRNTEAFFGQGTRLTVV.

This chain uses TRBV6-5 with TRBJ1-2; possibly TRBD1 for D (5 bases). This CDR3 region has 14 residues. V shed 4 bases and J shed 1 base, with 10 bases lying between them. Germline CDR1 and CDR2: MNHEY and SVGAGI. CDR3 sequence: CASSSSTDNYGYTF. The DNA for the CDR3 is TGTGCCAGCAGTTCGTCGACAGATAACTATGGCTACACCTTC.

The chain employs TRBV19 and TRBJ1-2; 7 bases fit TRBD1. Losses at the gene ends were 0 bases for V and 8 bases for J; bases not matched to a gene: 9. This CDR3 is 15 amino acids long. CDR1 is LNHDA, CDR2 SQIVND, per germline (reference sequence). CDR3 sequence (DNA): TGTGCCAGTAGTATAGAGGCTGGAACAGGGGTCGGCTACACCTTC. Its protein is CASSIEAGTGVGYTF.

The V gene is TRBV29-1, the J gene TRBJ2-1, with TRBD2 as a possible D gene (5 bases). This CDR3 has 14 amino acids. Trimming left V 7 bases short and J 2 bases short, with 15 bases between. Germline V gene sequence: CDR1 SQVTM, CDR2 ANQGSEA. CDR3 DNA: TGCAGCGCCCCCGGGGTAGCGACCTACAATGAGCAGTTCTTC. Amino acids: CSAPGVATYNEQFF.

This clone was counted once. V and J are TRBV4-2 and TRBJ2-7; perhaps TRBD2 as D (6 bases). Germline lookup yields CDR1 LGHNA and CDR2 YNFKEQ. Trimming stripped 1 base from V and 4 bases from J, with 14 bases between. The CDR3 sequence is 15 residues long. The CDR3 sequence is CASSQVAGSTYEQYF. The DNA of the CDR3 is TGTGCCAGCAGCCAAGTTGCGGGAAGTACGTACGAGCAGTACTTC.

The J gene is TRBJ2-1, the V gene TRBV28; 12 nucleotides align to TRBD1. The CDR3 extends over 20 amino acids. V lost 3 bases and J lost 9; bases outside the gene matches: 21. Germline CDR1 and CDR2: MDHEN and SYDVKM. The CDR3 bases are TGTGCCAGCAGTTTTGTTGGGACAGGGGGCTGGCTAGCGGGAGAAAGTGAGCAGTTCTTC. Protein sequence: CASSFVGTGGWLAGESEQFF.

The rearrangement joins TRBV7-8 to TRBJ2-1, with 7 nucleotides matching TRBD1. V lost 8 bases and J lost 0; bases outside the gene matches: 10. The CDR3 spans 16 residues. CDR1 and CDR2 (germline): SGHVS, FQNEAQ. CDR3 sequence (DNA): TGTGCCAGCGGTCAAGGGGGCCACCCCTCCTACAATGAGCAGTTCTTC. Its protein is CASGQGGHPSYNEQFF.

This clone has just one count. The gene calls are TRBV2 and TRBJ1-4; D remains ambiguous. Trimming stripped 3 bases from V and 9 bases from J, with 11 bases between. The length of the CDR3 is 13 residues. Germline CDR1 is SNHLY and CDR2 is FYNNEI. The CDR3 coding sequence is TGTGCCAGCAGTGAGGGCATAACCCAAAAACTGTTTTTT. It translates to CASSEGITQKLFF.